This is a list of T cell receptor beta chains from one sample in a study of T cells in tumors after PD-1 blockade. The method was immunoSEQ multiplex PCR; TCRdb's version includes in-frame clones alone and lacks a portion of them. The sample carries approximately 59,000 clones, about 80% recorded once. Sample: PBMCs, taken before anti-PD-1 treatment. The source of these receptors is a human donor with basal cell carcinoma. Both conserved end residues are part of each CDR3. Each record gives: V gene, J gene, clone size, D gene, CDR3 DNA, CDR3 protein. A D gene is named only where the DNA matches it firmly. Clone size is shown for a subset of rows, as once, few, many or a class of expanded clone.

v_gene: TRBV9; j_gene: TRBJ2-7; abundance: .; d_gene: TRBD1; CDR3nt: TGTGCCAGCAGCGCTCAGGGGGCCTACGAGCAGTACTTC; CDR3aa: CASSAQGAYEQYF
v_gene: TRBV30; j_gene: TRBJ2-1; abundance: .; d_gene: TRBD2; CDR3nt: TGTGCCTGGAGTCCCCTAGCGGGGCCGAACAATGAGCAGTTCTTC; CDR3aa: CAWSPLAGPNNEQFF
v_gene: TRBV18; j_gene: TRBJ2-5; abundance: .; d_gene: TRBD2; CDR3nt: TGTGCCAGCTCACCCGGACTAGAAGAGACCCAGTACTTC; CDR3aa: CASSPGLEETQYF
v_gene: TRBV6-5; j_gene: TRBJ2-2; abundance: few; d_gene: TRBD1; CDR3nt: TGTGCCAGCAGTAACTCACAGGGGGTCGGGGAGCTGTTTTTT; CDR3aa: CASSNSQGVGELFF
v_gene: TRBV12-5; j_gene: TRBJ2-3; abundance: .; d_gene: .; CDR3nt: TGTGCTAGTGGTTTGGACTTCCGCTTCGTGGATTTT; CDR3aa: CASGLDFRFVDF
v_gene: TRBV4-1; j_gene: TRBJ1-2; abundance: .; d_gene: .; CDR3nt: TGCGCCAGCAGCGCGGACAGAGCCTATGGCTACACCTTC; CDR3aa: CASSADRAYGYTF
v_gene: TRBV4-2; j_gene: TRBJ2-1; abundance: .; d_gene: TRBD2; CDR3nt: TGTGCCAGCAGCCAAGATCAGGCTAGCGGAAACAATGAGCAGTTCTTC; CDR3aa: CASSQDQASGNNEQFF
v_gene: TRBV5-1; j_gene: TRBJ1-3; abundance: .; d_gene: .; CDR3nt: TGCGCCAGCAGCTTGGCCCCAGGGTCTTCTGGAAACACCATATATTTT; CDR3aa: CASSLAPGSSGNTIYF
v_gene: TRBV20-1; j_gene: TRBJ2-7; abundance: .; d_gene: .; CDR3nt: TGCAGTGCTAGTGGGGGGTCCTACGAGCAGTACTTC; CDR3aa: CSASGGSYEQYF
v_gene: TRBV5-1; j_gene: TRBJ2-1; abundance: once; d_gene: TRBD2; CDR3nt: TGCGCCAGCAGCCCTCGGACTAGCGGGGGTTCCTACAATGAGCAGTTCTTC; CDR3aa: CASSPRTSGGSYNEQFF
v_gene: TRBV2; j_gene: TRBJ2-7; abundance: .; d_gene: .; CDR3nt: TGTGCCAGCAGGCAGACTGAGCTGGACGAGCAGTACTTC; CDR3aa: CASRQTELDEQYF
v_gene: TRBV7-9; j_gene: TRBJ1-1; abundance: .; d_gene: .; CDR3nt: TGTGCCAGCAGCTGGAGTTTGACTGGGAACACTGAAGCTTTCTTT; CDR3aa: CASSWSLTGNTEAFF
v_gene: TRBV7-8; j_gene: TRBJ2-2; abundance: .; d_gene: .; CDR3nt: TGTGCCAGCAGCGGGAACACCGGGGAGCTGTTTTTT; CDR3aa: CASSGNTGELFF
v_gene: TRBV4-2; j_gene: TRBJ1-1; abundance: many; d_gene: TRBD1; CDR3nt: TGTGCCAGCAGCCTGAGGACAGGGAACACTGAAGCTTTCTTT; CDR3aa: CASSLRTGNTEAFF
v_gene: TRBV9; j_gene: TRBJ2-3; abundance: .; d_gene: .; CDR3nt: TGTGCCAGCAGCGAGCAAGGAACCCTCCTCCCAGATACGCAGTATTTT; CDR3aa: CASSEQGTLLPDTQYF
v_gene: TRBV30; j_gene: TRBJ1-2; abundance: .; d_gene: .; CDR3nt: TGTGCCTGGGGCGCGAGCAGGGATTATGGCTACACCTTC; CDR3aa: CAWGASRDYGYTF
v_gene: TRBV19; j_gene: TRBJ1-2; abundance: .; d_gene: .; CDR3nt: TGTGCCAGTAGTATTTCCGTCTATGGCTACACCTTC; CDR3aa: CASSISVYGYTF
v_gene: TRBV12-3/TRBV12-4; j_gene: TRBJ2-3; abundance: .; d_gene: TRBD2; CDR3nt: TGTGCCAGCAGTTGGGGGGGGGAGCGAAAGTATTTT; CDR3aa: CASSWGGERKYF
v_gene: TRBV27; j_gene: TRBJ2-2; abundance: .; d_gene: .; CDR3nt: TGTGCCAGCAGTCCGTACAGGGCCGGGGAGCTGTTTTTT; CDR3aa: CASSPYRAGELFF
v_gene: TRBV6-5; j_gene: TRBJ2-7; abundance: .; d_gene: TRBD1; CDR3nt: TGTGCCACAGGGGTGGGACAGCCGTTCTCCTACGAGCAGTACTTC; CDR3aa: CATGVGQPFSYEQYF
v_gene: TRBV6-5; j_gene: TRBJ1-6; abundance: .; d_gene: .; CDR3nt: TGTGCCAGCAGTTACGACAGGTATAATTCACCCCTCCACTTT; CDR3aa: CASSYDRYNSPLHF
v_gene: TRBV12-3/TRBV12-4; j_gene: TRBJ1-2; abundance: .; d_gene: .; CDR3nt: TGTGCCAGCAGTTTTAATGGCAACTATGGCTACACCTTC; CDR3aa: CASSFNGNYGYTF
v_gene: TRBV6-4; j_gene: TRBJ2-1; abundance: .; d_gene: TRBD2; CDR3nt: TGTGCCAGCAGTGACCCGGGACTAGTTAGTGGGGCCCGATTTTACTGTGAGCAGTTCTTC; CDR3aa: CASSDPGLVSGARFYCEQFF